This TCR beta chain came from a study of OX40 agonist ivuxolimab in advanced cancers. Study-level background: The dose-escalation cohort was roughly 83% male, with a mean age of around 60 years, ranging about 20 to 85. Eligibility admitted prior anti-PD-1, anti-PD-L1 or anti-CTLA-4 therapy; around 42% had some. General study points: CD4+ and CD8+ blood T cells expanded clonally by week 6 at 0.1 to 3.0 mg/kg.

This clone was counted once. The antigen remains unidentified. The CDR3 totals 14 residues. CDR1 and CDR2 (germline): SGHVS, FNYEAQ. The V gene lost 6 bases and the J gene lost 4 bases, with 13 bases spanning the gap. Samples of blood were obtained at baseline, on cycle 4 day 1, and on cycle 7 day 1. TCRdb keeps only in-frame clones here, not all; method: immunoSEQ multiplex PCR. The sample lists about 53,000 clones, about four fifths occurring once. Sequenced here: CD4+ or CD8+ T cells sorted from blood, sampled in a trial of the OX40 agonist ivuxolimab. V gene TRBV7-6 combines with J gene TRBJ1-3; D is possibly TRBD1 (6 bases). The receptor was isolated from an adult with an advanced solid tumor such as melanoma, head and neck, liver or kidney cancer. CDR3 protein: CASRSTGSGNTIYF. CDR3 in DNA: TGTGCCAGCAGGTCCACAGGGTCCGGAAACACCATATATTTT.